This TCR beta chain derives from a study of shared clonotypes between healthy human individuals. Notes on the study in general: In general, naive subsets displayed greater estimated richness than memory subsets did.

Several immunoSEQ 96-well plates shared each subset's DNA, each plate a replicate. Here immunoSEQ multiplex PCR was the method, and the copy in TCRdb shows in-frame clones only, minus some. The data contain about 1 million clones, approximately 76% of them singletons. As for this clone: Its antigen is not known.

Donors were healthy HIV-negative adults without recent acute infections or vaccinations. This CDR3 is built from 15 residues. V shed 6 bases, J shed 4 bases, and the junction held 9 bases outside the gene matches. Germline CDR1 MNHEY, CDR2 SMNVEV (reference sequence). This TCR came from a young man in good health. This rearrangement joins TRBV27 to TRBJ2-7; 10 bases are shared with TRBD2. Sequencing input: memory CD4+ T cells sorted from blood. As to subset: CD45RA-negative fraction. The CDR3 DNA reads TGTGCCAGCAGACTCACTCTAGCGGGAGTGTACGAGCAGTACTTC. Translated: CASRLTLAGVYEQYF.